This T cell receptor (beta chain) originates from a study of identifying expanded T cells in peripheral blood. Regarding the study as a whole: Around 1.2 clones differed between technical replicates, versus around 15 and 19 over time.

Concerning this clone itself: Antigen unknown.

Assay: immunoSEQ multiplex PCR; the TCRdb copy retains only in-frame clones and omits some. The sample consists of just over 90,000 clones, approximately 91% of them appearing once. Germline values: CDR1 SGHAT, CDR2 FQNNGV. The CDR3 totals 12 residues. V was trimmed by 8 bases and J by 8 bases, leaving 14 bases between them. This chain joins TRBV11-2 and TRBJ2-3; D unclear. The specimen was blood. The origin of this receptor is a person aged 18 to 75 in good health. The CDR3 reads CASVVRGPTQYF. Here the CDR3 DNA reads TGTGCCAGCGTCGTTCGAGGTCCTACGCAGTATTTT.